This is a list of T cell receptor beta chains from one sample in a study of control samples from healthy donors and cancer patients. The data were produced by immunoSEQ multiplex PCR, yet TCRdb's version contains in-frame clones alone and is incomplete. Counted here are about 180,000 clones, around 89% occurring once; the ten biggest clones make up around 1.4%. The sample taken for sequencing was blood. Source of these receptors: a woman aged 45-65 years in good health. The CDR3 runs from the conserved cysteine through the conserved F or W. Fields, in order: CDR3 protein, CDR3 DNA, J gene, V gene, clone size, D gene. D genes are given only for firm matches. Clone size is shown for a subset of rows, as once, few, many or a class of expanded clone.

CDR3aa: CASRLTGSNQPQHF; CDR3nt: TGTGCCAGCAGGTTAACAGGGTCCAATCAGCCCCAGCATTTT; j_gene: TRBJ1-5; v_gene: TRBV13; abundance: -; d_gene: -
CDR3aa: CASSTGQGLYEQYF; CDR3nt: TGTGCCAGCAGTACGGGACAGGGTTTGTACGAGCAGTACTTC; j_gene: TRBJ2-7; v_gene: TRBV6-5; abundance: -; d_gene: TRBD1
CDR3aa: CASGGTYSNQPQHF; CDR3nt: TGTGCCAGCGGGGGGACTTATAGCAATCAGCCCCAGCATTTT; j_gene: TRBJ1-5; v_gene: TRBV9; abundance: -; d_gene: -
CDR3aa: CASSEFGTPRYEQYF; CDR3nt: TGTGCCAGCAGTGAATTTGGGACCCCCCGCTACGAGCAGTACTTC; j_gene: TRBJ2-7; v_gene: TRBV6-1; abundance: -; d_gene: -
CDR3aa: CAWRAMGYRAEAFF; CDR3nt: TGTGCCTGGAGAGCGATGGGGTATAGAGCTGAAGCTTTCTTT; j_gene: TRBJ1-1; v_gene: TRBV30; abundance: -; d_gene: -
CDR3aa: CASSLVKGNTGELFF; CDR3nt: TGCGCCAGCAGCTTGGTGAAGGGGAACACCGGGGAGCTGTTTTTT; j_gene: TRBJ2-2; v_gene: TRBV5-1; abundance: -; d_gene: -
CDR3aa: CASSQAVAGGYNEQFF; CDR3nt: TGCGCCAGCAGCCAAGCGGTAGCGGGAGGCTACAATGAGCAGTTCTTC; j_gene: TRBJ2-1; v_gene: TRBV4-1; abundance: -; d_gene: TRBD2
CDR3aa: CASSYSFNNEQFF; CDR3nt: TGTGCCAGCAGTTACTCGTTTAACAATGAGCAGTTCTTC; j_gene: TRBJ2-1; v_gene: TRBV6-6; abundance: once; d_gene: -
CDR3aa: CASSSSLGEQYF; CDR3nt: TGTGCCAGCAGCTCGAGCCTGGGGGAGCAGTACTTC; j_gene: TRBJ2-7; v_gene: TRBV5-4; abundance: -; d_gene: -
CDR3aa: CASSYSPSLGTDTQYF; CDR3nt: TGTGCCAGCAGCTACAGCCCATCATTGGGCACAGATACGCAGTATTTT; j_gene: TRBJ2-3; v_gene: TRBV7-2; abundance: -; d_gene: -
CDR3aa: CASSPQTGSHEQYF; CDR3nt: TGTGCCAGCAGCCCCCAGACAGGTAGCCACGAGCAGTACTTC; j_gene: TRBJ2-7; v_gene: TRBV7-3; abundance: -; d_gene: -
CDR3aa: CAISVQGDTQYF; CDR3nt: TGTGCCATCAGTGTACAGGGGGATACGCAGTATTTT; j_gene: TRBJ2-3; v_gene: TRBV10-3; abundance: -; d_gene: TRBD1
CDR3aa: CASSLEPETQYF; CDR3nt: TGTGCCAGCAGCTTAGAACCCGAGACCCAGTACTTC; j_gene: TRBJ2-5; v_gene: TRBV11-3; abundance: -; d_gene: -
CDR3aa: CASSSFGELFF; CDR3nt: TGTGCCAGCAGCAGTTTCGGGGAGCTGTTTTTT; j_gene: TRBJ2-2; v_gene: TRBV7-2; abundance: -; d_gene: -
CDR3aa: CASSDYRVGGNTIYF; CDR3nt: TGCGCCAGCAGCGACTACAGGGTGGGTGGAAACACCATATATTTT; j_gene: TRBJ1-3; v_gene: TRBV5-1; abundance: -; d_gene: -
CDR3aa: CAWSRGLGNNQPQHF; CDR3nt: TGTGCCTGGAGTAGGGGACTAGGTAACAATCAGCCCCAGCATTTT; j_gene: TRBJ1-5; v_gene: TRBV30; abundance: -; d_gene: -
CDR3aa: CASSIRSRGNYGYTF; CDR3nt: TGTGCCAGTAGTATTCGTTCGAGAGGGAACTATGGCTACACCTTC; j_gene: TRBJ1-2; v_gene: TRBV19; abundance: -; d_gene: -
CDR3aa: CASSYSKNEQFF; CDR3nt: TGTGCCAGCAGTTACTCTAAGAATGAGCAGTTCTTC; j_gene: TRBJ2-1; v_gene: TRBV6-2/TRBV6-3; abundance: -; d_gene: -
CDR3aa: CASSPRDRRSTNEKLFF; CDR3nt: TGTGCCAGCAGCCCGAGAGACAGGAGATCCACTAATGAAAAACTGTTTTTT; j_gene: TRBJ1-4; v_gene: TRBV9; abundance: -; d_gene: -
CDR3aa: CASSLVPGRTYEQYF; CDR3nt: TGTGCCAGCAGCTTAGTCCCCGGCAGGACCTACGAGCAGTACTTC; j_gene: TRBJ2-7; v_gene: TRBV11-2; abundance: -; d_gene: -
CDR3aa: CASSVVERNTEAFF; CDR3nt: TGTGCCAGCAGCGTAGTGGAGAGGAACACTGAAGCTTTCTTT; j_gene: TRBJ1-1; v_gene: TRBV9; abundance: -; d_gene: -
CDR3aa: CASSVMASELSYNEQFF; CDR3nt: TGTGCCAGCAGCGTAATGGCTAGCGAGCTCTCCTACAATGAGCAGTTCTTC; j_gene: TRBJ2-1; v_gene: TRBV9; abundance: -; d_gene: -
CDR3aa: CASSMTGGKETQYF; CDR3nt: TGTGCCAGTAGTATGACAGGGGGAAAAGAGACCCAGTACTTC; j_gene: TRBJ2-5; v_gene: TRBV19; abundance: -; d_gene: TRBD1
CDR3aa: CASSLAAGVYEQYF; CDR3nt: TGTGCCAGCAGCTTGGCCGCAGGGGTCTACGAGCAGTACTTC; j_gene: TRBJ2-7; v_gene: TRBV5-6; abundance: -; d_gene: -
CDR3aa: CASSSAGREAFF; CDR3nt: TGTGCCAGCAGTTCAGCAGGCCGGGAAGCTTTCTTT; j_gene: TRBJ1-1; v_gene: TRBV28; abundance: -; d_gene: -
CDR3aa: CAISRAGNNQPQHF; CDR3nt: TGTGCCATCAGCCGCGCCGGGAACAATCAGCCCCAGCATTTT; j_gene: TRBJ1-5; v_gene: TRBV10-3; abundance: few; d_gene: -
CDR3aa: CASSYSEVSPLHF; CDR3nt: TGTGCCAGCAGTTACTCGGAGGTATCACCCCTCCACTTT; j_gene: TRBJ1-6; v_gene: TRBV6-6; abundance: -; d_gene: -
CDR3aa: CASSPYSGNTGELFF; CDR3nt: TGTGCCAGCAGCCCATACAGCGGCAACACCGGGGAGCTGTTTTTT; j_gene: TRBJ2-2; v_gene: TRBV11-2; abundance: once; d_gene: -
CDR3aa: CVRSLPGGFVYETQYF; CDR3nt: TGTGTCAGAAGCTTACCAGGGGGATTCGTTTATGAGACCCAGTACTTC; j_gene: TRBJ2-5; v_gene: TRBV7-5; abundance: -; d_gene: -
CDR3aa: CASSEGTAPNSPLHF; CDR3nt: TGTGCCAGCAGTGAAGGGACAGCCCCGAATTCACCCCTCCACTTT; j_gene: TRBJ1-6; v_gene: TRBV2; abundance: -; d_gene: -
CDR3aa: CASSPGTGSYNSPLHF; CDR3nt: TGTGCCAGCTCACCAGGGACAGGGTCTTATAATTCACCCCTCCACTTT; j_gene: TRBJ1-6; v_gene: TRBV18; abundance: -; d_gene: TRBD1
CDR3aa: CASSYFGEGYTF; CDR3nt: TGTGCCAGCAGTTACTTCGGGGAAGGCTACACCTTC; j_gene: TRBJ1-2; v_gene: TRBV6-5; abundance: -; d_gene: -
CDR3aa: CAISEAGDSNQPQHF; CDR3nt: TGTGCCATCAGTGAGGCCGGAGATAGCAATCAGCCCCAGCATTTT; j_gene: TRBJ1-5; v_gene: TRBV10-3; abundance: -; d_gene: -
CDR3aa: CASSYGATDGNIQYF; CDR3nt: TGTGCCAGCAGTTACGGGGCAACGGATGGAAACATTCAGTACTTC; j_gene: TRBJ2-4; v_gene: TRBV6-2/TRBV6-3; abundance: -; d_gene: -
CDR3aa: CASSPRTDTGELFF; CDR3nt: TGTGCCAGCTCACCTCGAACAGACACCGGGGAGCTGTTTTTT; j_gene: TRBJ2-2; v_gene: TRBV18; abundance: -; d_gene: -
CDR3aa: CASSQTGEVSEAFF; CDR3nt: TGCGCCAGCAGCCAAACAGGCGAAGTGTCTGAAGCTTTCTTT; j_gene: TRBJ1-1; v_gene: TRBV4-1; abundance: -; d_gene: -
CDR3aa: CASSLVGTSGGSTDTQYF; CDR3nt: TGCGCCAGCAGCTTGGTCGGGACTAGCGGGGGAAGCACAGATACGCAGTATTTT; j_gene: TRBJ2-3; v_gene: TRBV5-1; abundance: once; d_gene: TRBD2
CDR3aa: CASSESQGLGEQYF; CDR3nt: TGCGCCAGCAGTGAGTCACAGGGGTTAGGTGAGCAGTACTTC; j_gene: TRBJ2-7; v_gene: TRBV10-1; abundance: -; d_gene: TRBD1
CDR3aa: CATRPGHRNTEAFF; CDR3nt: TGTGCCACTCGACCGGGACACCGGAACACTGAAGCTTTCTTT; j_gene: TRBJ1-1; v_gene: TRBV19; abundance: -; d_gene: -
CDR3aa: CASSWRGSPEAFF; CDR3nt: TGTGCCAGCAGTTGGAGGGGATCCCCTGAAGCTTTCTTT; j_gene: TRBJ1-1; v_gene: TRBV12-3/TRBV12-4; abundance: -; d_gene: -